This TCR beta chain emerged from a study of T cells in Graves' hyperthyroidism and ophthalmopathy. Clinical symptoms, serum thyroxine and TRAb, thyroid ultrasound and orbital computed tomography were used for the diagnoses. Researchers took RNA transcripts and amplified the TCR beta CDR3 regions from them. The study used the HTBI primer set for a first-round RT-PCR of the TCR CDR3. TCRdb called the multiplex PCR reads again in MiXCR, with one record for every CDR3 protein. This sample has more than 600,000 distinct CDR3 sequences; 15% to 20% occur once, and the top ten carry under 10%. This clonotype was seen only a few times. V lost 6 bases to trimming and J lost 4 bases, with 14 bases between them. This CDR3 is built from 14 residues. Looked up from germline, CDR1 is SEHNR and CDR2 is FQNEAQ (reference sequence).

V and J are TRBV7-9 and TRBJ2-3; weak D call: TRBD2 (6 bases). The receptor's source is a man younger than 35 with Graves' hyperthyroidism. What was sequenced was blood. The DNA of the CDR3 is TGTGCCAGCAGGCTCCGACTAGGATCAGATACGCAGTATTTT. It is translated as CASRLRLGSDTQYF.